Below are 10 T cell receptor beta chains sequenced from a single sample in a study of identical twins. From the 5' RACE reads, TCRdb called clonotypes with MiXCR, one entry per CDR3 protein. This sample has under 800,000 distinct CDR3 sequences; 21% occur once, and the top ten carry more than 4%. The data also belong to a second study, concerning T cells expressing NK-cell markers.

The source material was PBMCs. The receptors here all came from a woman in her late teens or twenties in good health.

This chain links TRBV6-2 or TRBV6-3 with TRBJ2-3, with TRBD2 matching 11 bases. With V trimmed by 3 bases and J by 0 bases, 14 bases remained unmatched. CDR1 is MNHEY and CDR2 is SVGEGT in the germline V gene. The CDR3 is made up of 20 amino acids. The CDR3 sequence is CASSYESGTSGPISTDTQYF. The CDR3 DNA sequence: TGTGCCAGCAGTTATGAGAGTGGGACTAGCGGACCAATTAGCACAGATACGCAGTATTTT.

This clonotype was counted between two and nine times. This rearrangement joins TRBV2 to TRBJ1-5, with 7 positions matching TRBD1. Germline V lookup: CDR1 SNHLY, CDR2 FYNNEI. The CDR3 sequence is 16 residues long. With V trimmed by 5 bases and J by 1 base, 8 bases remained unmatched. The CDR3 DNA reads as TGTGCCAGCAGTCCCAGAGGGGGCCGAAGCAATCAGCCCCAGCATTTT. Residues: CASSPRGGRSNQPQHF. Full variable domain (missing parts from reference TRBV2 and TRBJ1-5): EPEVTQTPSHQVTQMGQEVILRCVPISNHLYFYWYRQILGQKVEFLVSFYNNEISEKSEIFDDQFSVERPDGSNFTLKIRSTKLEDSAMYFCASSPRGGRSNQPQHFGDGTRLSIL.

The chain carries TRBV3-1 and TRBJ2-2; unclear D gene. Germline CDR1 LGHDT, CDR2 YNNKEL (reference sequence). The CDR3 loop spans 14 amino acids. V shed 2 bases and J shed 6 bases, with 10 bases lying between them. The CDR3 bases are TGTGCCAGCAGCCAAAGGGTCGGCGCCGGGGAGCTGTTTTTT. This sequence encodes CASSQRVGAGELFF.

This chain joins TRBV5-6 and TRBJ1-1; D gene unclear. V lost 2 bases and J lost 6, with 8 bases in between. The CDR3 loop spans 12 amino acids. Germline assignment: CDR1 SGHDT and CDR2 YYEEEE. The chain's CDR3 is CASSFGRSEAFF. DNA for the CDR3: TGTGCCAGCAGCTTCGGTCGCTCTGAAGCTTTCTTT. The full variable domain, its missing parts supplied by reference TRBV5-6 and TRBJ1-1, is DAGVTQSPTHLIKTRGQQVTLRCSPKSGHDTVSWYQQALGQGPQFIFQYYEEEERQRGNFPDRFSGHQFPNYSSELNVNALLLGDSALYLCASSFGRSEAFFGQGTRLTVV.

The rearrangement joins TRBV7-2 to TRBJ2-1; 9 bases align to TRBD2. CDR3 length: 14 amino acids. CDR1 and CDR2 (germline): SGHTA, FQGNSA. Trimming at V came to 4 bases and at J to 6 bases, leaving 4 bases not matched to a gene. For the CDR3, the DNA is TGTGCCAGCAGCTGGACTAGCGTCGGCAATGAGCAGTTCTTC. It yields the protein CASSWTSVGNEQFF.

The chain has TRBV20-1 and TRBJ1-2; D remains unclear. From germline, CDR1 is DFQATT and CDR2 SNEGSKA (reference sequence). This CDR3 spans 12 amino acids. The V end was cut by 4 bases, the J end by 4 bases, with 10 bases between. CDR3 DNA: TGCAGTGCTAAGGACGGCTTCTATGGCTACACCTTC. Protein product: CSAKDGFYGYTF.

This clonotype was observed once. This chain joins TRBV2 and TRBJ2-2; maybe TRBD2 (6 bases). Germline lookup yields CDR1 SNHLY and CDR2 FYNNEI. The ends were cut back, 8 bases at V and 5 bases at J, with 15 bases in the middle. The CDR3 extends over 14 amino acids. CDR3 DNA: TGTGCCAGCGGACAACTAGCTAGAACCGGGGAGCTGTTTTTT. This gives the protein CASGQLARTGELFF.

This clonotype has only a few counts. This sequence joins TRBV7-2 and TRBJ2-3; 10 bases match TRBD1. The germline V gene has CDR1 SGHTA and CDR2 FQGNSA. This CDR3 comprises 15 residues. V trimming: 6 bases; J trimming: 3 bases; junction bases outside the gene matches: 6. This CDR3 reads CASRGGTGATDTQYF. Here the CDR3 DNA reads TGTGCCAGCAGGGGGGGGACAGGGGCTACAGATACGCAGTATTTT.

This clonotype was detected a few times. The chain combines TRBV13 with TRBJ1-2; maybe TRBD1 (5 bases). The germline CDR1 and CDR2 sequences are PRHDT and FYEKMQ (reference sequence). The CDR3 covers 13 residues. Trimming removed 5 bases from V and 3 bases from J, with 10 bases in between. The chain's CDR3 is CASSLQTDYGYTF. Here the CDR3 DNA reads TGTGCCAGCAGCCTCCAGACAGACTATGGCTACACCTTC.

The chain joins TRBV19 to TRBJ2-5, with unresolved D. Trimming took off 6 bases at V and 5 bases at J, with 10 bases between the two ends. Germline CDR1 and CDR2: LNHDA and SQIVND (reference sequence). This CDR3 has 12 residues. CDR3 in amino acids: CASSTVGETQYF. The CDR3 bases are TGTGCCAGTAGCACCGTGGGGGAGACCCAGTACTTC.